This T cell receptor beta chain stems from a study of cytomegalovirus exposure and HLA in healthy donors (dated 2017 in TCRdb). Background for the entire study: An earlier analysis of 550 to 700 of the donors reported 250 to 300 Gb of sequence data and roughly 100 million unique TCR beta sequences from some 180 million T cells. Around 300 gigabases of sequencing data and 78 million or so unique TCR sequences were included in an early release covering roughly 600 HLA-typed donors. Among the approximately 430 genotyped donors, roughly 80% belonged to the genetic ancestry cluster associated with self-reported Caucasian donors. The study was designed to test whether signatures of past pathogen exposure could be identified by cataloging public T cell receptors. The study profiled the T cell repertoires of hundreds of subjects by immunosequencing and related them to cytomegalovirus serostatus. A separate validation cohort of about 110 different subjects was used in addition to the 666-subject first cohort. To predict cytomegalovirus infection status, the study combined high-throughput TCR immunosequencing, statistical association of individual TCRs with disease status, and machine learning. To study patterns of TCR occurrence, a later analysis re-analyzed previously published TCR beta repertoires from 550 to 800 donors and added high-resolution HLA genotyping. Rather than drawing on any new phenotypic data, the later analysis identified candidate immune exposures from TCR beta sequences and the way those sequences occurred across donors. To decide whether each TCR beta V gene segment behaved as functional or pseudogenic, an earlier analysis of 587 of the donors relied on high-throughput TCR beta sequencing. Donor age, sex, ethnicity and CMV serostatus were collected together with the repertoire data. A later genetic analysis used genome-wide SNP genotypes for about 65% of the 666 donors, treating that subset as a discovery cohort. Every discovery cohort repertoire had been produced on one sequencing platform. HLA typing covered class I and class II loci at four-digit resolution. The number of donors typed differed by locus, with roughly 620-640 for A, B, C, DRB1 and DQB1, around 560 for DQA1, 606 for DPA1, and approximately 470 for DPB1. Four to six DR-DQ haplotypes were handled as single units for association and clustering, since linkage in the cohort was strong. Among roughly 400 genotyped donors of the cohort, an average of 235,054 unique TCR beta nucleotide sequences were sequenced per donor, 15% to 20% of them non-productive. The study at large found these results: Specific HLA alleles were associated with 15,000 to 20,000 TCR beta sequences at a false discovery rate of 0.05 in a later analysis. A later analysis found that TCR association rates varied across HLA loci, with DRB1 alleles showing the most associated TCRs and HLA-C alleles the fewest. In a later analysis, several top co-occurrence clusters were reported to appear linked to parvovirus B19, influenza, CMV and Epstein-Barr virus. Compared with equally common non-associated chains, HLA-associated TCR beta chains in a later analysis were more clonally expanded and had lower generation probabilities. Sequencing depth was assumed to be roughly uniform across donors in the presence/absence analyses, though that assumption may not hold. Because HLA typing was missing for some donors at each locus, association tests included only the typed subset. The cohort was sequenced for TCR beta chains only, and without alpha or paired-chain data the features that could be detected were limited. The classifier was reported to diagnose cytomegalovirus status with high specificity and sensitivity in both the original cohort and the validation cohort. Linkage disequilibrium might explain the correlated functional status among segregating V segments, but an unknown experimental factor could not be excluded. A group of highly shared sequence variants was considered likely to be a technical artifact of the sequencing pipeline. In a later genetic analysis, a missense DCLRE1C variant was associated with V-gene and J-gene trimming of TCR beta chains, and the association was replicated in an independent cohort. In vitro tests confirmed that three of the cytomegalovirus-associated TCR beta chains recognize cytomegalovirus antigens. When HLA alleles, especially DR and DQ, strongly co-occurred, TCR associations were difficult to assign to individual alleles. In an earlier analysis of some 640 of the donors, most TCR beta V segments were observed in productive rearrangements about 90% or about 30% of the time, broadly matching IMGT annotations. It was suggested by the authors that the approach could potentially be generalized to other disease states and immunological phenotypes. According to a later analysis, most CMV-associated TCR beta chains appeared to be HLA-restricted, and the HLA associations seemed to be driven largely by CMV exposure. The study listed 150 to 200 TCR beta chains as associated with cytomegalovirus. CMV serostatus was the only immune exposure information available for the cohort. A further reported finding was that TCR beta sequences accurately predicted the HLA-A and HLA-B alleles for most subjects in the first cohort. Fewer than 20 rarely observed V segments, including chromosome 9 orphons, were excluded from the earlier analysis of just under 600 of the donors because counts were too low. Most TCR sequences were observed very rarely across donors, whereas some public TCRs were present in many individuals. Some IMGT-functional V segments, including TRBV6-2 and TRBV6-3, could not be told apart with the 87-base-pair reads, so those segments were excluded. In a later genetic analysis, fewer N-insertions in productive TCRs were reported among donors in an Asian-associated ancestry cluster than the approximately 670-donor mean.

The CDR3 numbers 17 residues from cysteine through phenylalanine. Just the 51-base CDR3 DNA is kept, in frame starting at base 1. V and J lose 0 bases and 5 bases, and a span of 17 bases separates them. CDR1 and CDR2, looked up from the germline V gene (reference sequence), are LNHDA and SQIVND. This clone was detected once. Its antigen is currently not known. No base-level quality is on record; no much larger clone is a single base apart. The cohort consisted of some 670 healthy bone marrow donors. At the time of sampling, every cohort member was nominally healthy, though immune exposures that went unrecorded were likely present. The donor was CMV seronegative and was included in the group of over 300 seronegative cohort members. A peripheral blood sample was provided by each donor, and peripheral blood mononuclear cells were used for TCR beta sequencing. The Qiagen DNeasy Blood Extraction Kit was used to extract genomic DNA from the blood cell samples.

The library was made by the immunoSEQ multiplex PCR assay. The multiplex PCR relied on a mix of 60 forward primers for TCR Vbeta segments and 13 reverse primers for TCR Jbeta segments. The CDR3 region of rearranged TCR beta genes was amplified from genomic DNA by a multiplex PCR assay. The amplified TCR beta libraries were sequenced on the Illumina HiSeq System as 87-base-pair reads. For the original study's pipeline: A later analysis tallied 70 million to 100 million unique TCR beta chains across the 666 repertoires, and approximately 9.9 million of those chains were shared by two or more donors. To remove PCR and sequencing errors, raw reads were error-corrected and collapsed into unique sequences using a nearest-neighbor algorithm that merged closely related sequences. CDR3 sequences were aligned to IMGT reference sequences to assign V, D and J gene segments. Each retained sequence needed at least a six-nucleotide match to both a V gene segment and a J gene segment. Rearrangements were classified as productive when the CDR3 lacked stop codons and remained in frame with V and J, and all other rearrangements were classified as non-productive. Following IMGT convention, CDR3 was defined as the stretch from the second conserved V-encoded cysteine up to the conserved J-encoded phenylalanine. The earlier analysis of about 590 of the donors excluded sequences that lacked an unambiguous match to a single V gene segment. An earlier analysis of fewer than 650 of the donors classified V segments as functional when productive rearrangements were above 56.7% and as segregating when the standard deviation between donors was above 5%. A statistical classification framework was built to diagnose cytomegalovirus status from the catalog of TCR beta chain sequences. In a later analysis, V and J genes were assigned by comparing TCR nucleotide sequences against IMGT/GENE-DB human TR gene sequences. A later analysis assigned CDR3 sequences and most-parsimonious VDJ recombination scenarios with the TCRdist pipeline. A later analysis defined each TCR beta chain by its CDR3 amino acid sequence plus V-gene family, and excluded reads lacking a unique V-gene family. To address suspected cross-contamination and a sequencing artifact, a later analysis removed 592 highly shared, low-generation-probability nucleotide sequences. A later analysis calculated a clonal expansion index for each public chain from normalized within-repertoire ranks of inferred template counts. A later analysis computed generation probabilities with a VDJ recombination model fitted to out-of-frame rearrangements, and checked the results against IGoR. Hypergeometric tests were used in a later analysis to score TCR-TCR, TCR-HLA and TCR-CMV co-occurrence, with a repertoire-size bias correction applied to the TCR pairs. To estimate false discovery rates, a later analysis permuted the HLA or CMV assignments 20 times. In a later analysis, co-occurring TCRs were grouped using DBSCAN, and TCRdist sequence similarity was added for clustering within HLA-allele-positive subsets. Repertoires with fewer than 30,000 or more than 120,000 public chains were left out of co-occurrence clustering, as were a handful of repertoires with anomalous nucleotide sharing. What TCRdb holds here is the immuneACCESS table cut down to in-frame rearrangements. Part of the clones is not present; checked against another copy, under half of the missing clones reflect an unresolved V gene, and the others are unexplained. V, J and clone size were drawn from that table, and D and trimming were deduced from the DNA. This sample lists 150,000 to 200,000 clones; 85% were detected once. The ten largest account for 1% of the sample.

This TCR was recovered from a boy between 2 and 10 years old in good health and CMV-seronegative. The sample comprised PBMCs. The chain uses TRBV19 and TRBJ1-5; there is no confident call for the D gene. The bases read TGTGCCAGTAGTATAGATTTGGAGGTCAGCGGGCATCAGCCCCAGCATTTT. Translated, it reads CASSIDLEVSGHQPQHF.